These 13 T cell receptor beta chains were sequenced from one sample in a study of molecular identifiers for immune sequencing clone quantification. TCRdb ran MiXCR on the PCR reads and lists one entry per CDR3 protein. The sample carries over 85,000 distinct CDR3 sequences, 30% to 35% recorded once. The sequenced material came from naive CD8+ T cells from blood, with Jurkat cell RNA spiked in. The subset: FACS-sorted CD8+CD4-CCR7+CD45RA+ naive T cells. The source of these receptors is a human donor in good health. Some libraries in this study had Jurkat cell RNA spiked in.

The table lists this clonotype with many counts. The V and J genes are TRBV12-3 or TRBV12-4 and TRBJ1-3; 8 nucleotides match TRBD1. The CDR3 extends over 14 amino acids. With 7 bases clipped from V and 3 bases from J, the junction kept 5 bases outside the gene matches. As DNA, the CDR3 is TGTGCCAGCAATGACGGGACAGGTGGAAACACCATATATTTT. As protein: CASNDGTGGNTIYF.

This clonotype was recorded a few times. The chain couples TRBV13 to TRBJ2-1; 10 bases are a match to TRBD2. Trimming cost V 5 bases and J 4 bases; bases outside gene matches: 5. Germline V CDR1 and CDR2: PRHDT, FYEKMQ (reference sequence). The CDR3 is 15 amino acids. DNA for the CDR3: TGTGCCAGCAGCCCAGGGACTAGCGATTACAATGAGCAGTTCTTC. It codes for CASSPGTSDYNEQFF.

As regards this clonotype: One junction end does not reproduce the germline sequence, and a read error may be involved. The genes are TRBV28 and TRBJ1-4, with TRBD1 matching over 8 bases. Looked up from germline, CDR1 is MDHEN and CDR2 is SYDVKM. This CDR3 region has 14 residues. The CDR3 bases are TGTGCCAGCAGAGTGACAGGGGTAAATGAAAAACAGTTTTTT. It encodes CASRVTGVNEKQFF.

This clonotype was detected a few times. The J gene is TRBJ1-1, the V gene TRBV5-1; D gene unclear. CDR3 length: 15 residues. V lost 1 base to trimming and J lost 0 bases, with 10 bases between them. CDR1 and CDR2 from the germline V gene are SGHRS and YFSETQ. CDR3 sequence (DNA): TGCGCCAGCAGCTTGTACACAGAAATGAACACTGAAGCTTTCTTT. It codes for CASSLYTEMNTEAFF.

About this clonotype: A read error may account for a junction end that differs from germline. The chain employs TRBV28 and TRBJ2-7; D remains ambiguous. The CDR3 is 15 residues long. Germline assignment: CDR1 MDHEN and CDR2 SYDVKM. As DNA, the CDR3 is TGCGCCAGCAGTTTAGTAGGGCGCACCCCCTACGAGCAGTACTTC. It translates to CASSLVGRTPYEQYF.

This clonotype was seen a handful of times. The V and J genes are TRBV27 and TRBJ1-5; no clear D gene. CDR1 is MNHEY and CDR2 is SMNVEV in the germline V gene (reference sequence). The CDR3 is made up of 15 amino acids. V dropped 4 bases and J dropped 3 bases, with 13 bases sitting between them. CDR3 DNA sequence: TGTGCCAGCAGTTCGTGGCCCGGCCCCAATCAGCCCCAGCATTTT. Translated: CASSSWPGPNQPQHF.

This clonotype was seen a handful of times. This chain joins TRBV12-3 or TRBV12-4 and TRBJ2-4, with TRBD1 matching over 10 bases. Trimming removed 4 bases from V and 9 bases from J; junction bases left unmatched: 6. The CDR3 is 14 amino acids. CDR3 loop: CASSSGQGRSIQYF. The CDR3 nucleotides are TGTGCCAGCAGTTCGGGACAGGGGCGAAGCATTCAGTACTTC.

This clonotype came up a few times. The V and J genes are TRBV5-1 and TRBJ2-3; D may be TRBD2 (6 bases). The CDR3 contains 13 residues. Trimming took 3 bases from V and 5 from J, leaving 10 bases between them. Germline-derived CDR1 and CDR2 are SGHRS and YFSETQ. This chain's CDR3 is CASSSTSLDTQYF. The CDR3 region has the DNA TGCGCCAGCAGCTCAACTAGCCTAGATACGCAGTATTTT.

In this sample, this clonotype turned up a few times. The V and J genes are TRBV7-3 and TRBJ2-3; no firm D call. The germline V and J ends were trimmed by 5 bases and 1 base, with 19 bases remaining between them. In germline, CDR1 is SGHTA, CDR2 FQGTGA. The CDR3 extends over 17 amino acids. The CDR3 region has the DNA TGTGCCAGCAGCCACGGCCCTGGGAACATGGGCACAGATACGCAGTATTTT. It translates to CASSHGPGNMGTDTQYF.

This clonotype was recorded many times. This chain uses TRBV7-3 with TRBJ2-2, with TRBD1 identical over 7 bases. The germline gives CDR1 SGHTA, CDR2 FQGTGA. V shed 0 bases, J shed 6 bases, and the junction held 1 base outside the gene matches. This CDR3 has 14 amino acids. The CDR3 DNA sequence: TGTGCCAGCAGCTTAACAGGGGGCGCCGGGGAGCTGTTTTTT. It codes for CASSLTGGAGELFF.

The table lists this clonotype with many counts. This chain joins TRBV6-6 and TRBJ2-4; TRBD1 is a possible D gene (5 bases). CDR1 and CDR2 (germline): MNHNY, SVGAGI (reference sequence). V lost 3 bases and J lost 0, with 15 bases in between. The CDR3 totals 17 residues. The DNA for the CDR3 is TGTGCCAGCAGTTATTCGACAGCTGCTCTAGCCAAAAACATTCAGTACTTC. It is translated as CASSYSTAALAKNIQYF.

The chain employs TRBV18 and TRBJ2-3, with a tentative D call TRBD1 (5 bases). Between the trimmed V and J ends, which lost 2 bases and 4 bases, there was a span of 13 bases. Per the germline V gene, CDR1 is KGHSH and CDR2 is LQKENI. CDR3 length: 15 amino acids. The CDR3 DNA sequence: TGTGCCAGCTCACCAGACAGTGGTAACTCAGATACGCAGTATTTT. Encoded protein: CASSPDSGNSDTQYF.

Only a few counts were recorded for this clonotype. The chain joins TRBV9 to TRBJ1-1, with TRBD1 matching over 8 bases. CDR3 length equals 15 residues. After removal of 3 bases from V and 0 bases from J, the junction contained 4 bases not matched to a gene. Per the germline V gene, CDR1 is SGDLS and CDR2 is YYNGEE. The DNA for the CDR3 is TGTGCCAGCAGCGCTCACAGGGGGATGAACACTGAAGCTTTCTTT. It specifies CASSAHRGMNTEAFF.